This T cell receptor beta chain was observed in a study of technical replicates of blood from several donors. V was clipped by 3 bases and J by 2 bases, with 10 bases between them. Germline V gene data show CDR1 as SGHRS and CDR2 as YFSETQ. The CDR3 covers 14 residues. Profiled with immunoSEQ multiplex PCR; TCRdb holds only in-frame clones, not every one. The table includes roughly 68,000 clones, 95% to 97% detected once. The sequence was collected from a human donor in good health. This rearrangement joins TRBV5-1 to TRBJ2-3; TRBD2 might be the D (6 bases). Sequencing was done on a sample of T cells isolated from PBMCs. CDR3: CASSSGTATDTQYF. In DNA, the CDR3 is TGCGCCAGCAGCTCCGGGACTGCCACAGATACGCAGTATTTT.